A single sample gave rise to the 32 T cell receptor beta chains below, sequenced in a study of control samples from healthy donors and cancer patients. TCRdb's copy holds only in-frame clones and misses some; the assay was immunoSEQ multiplex PCR. The sample shows roughly 200,000 clones, approximately 91% of them seen only once. Sequencing was performed on blood. The receptors were sampled from a man aged 25-45 years in good health.

The gene calls are TRBV24-1 and TRBJ1-1, with a tentative D call TRBD1 (5 bases). The CDR3 totals 15 residues. The germline gives CDR1 KGHDR, CDR2 SFDVKD. Trimming pared 4 bases from V and 4 bases from J, leaving 15 bases between. DNA of the CDR3: TGTGCCACCAGTGACCCCGCAGGGAACGGCACTGAAGCTTTCTTT. Amino acids: CATSDPAGNGTEAFF.

The gene calls are TRBV19 and TRBJ2-1, with a weak D call TRBD1 (5 bases). V was cut by 8 bases and J by 8 bases, with 16 bases left in between. This CDR3 comprises 13 residues. CDR1 and CDR2 (germline): LNHDA, SQIVND (reference sequence). The DNA for the CDR3 is TGTGCCAGTGGGGCAGACCTTCTGGATGAGCAGTTCTTC. Amino acids: CASGADLLDEQFF.

The J gene is TRBJ2-3, the V gene TRBV19, with a weak D call TRBD2 (5 bases). The CDR3 runs 13 residues. The germline V gene encodes CDR1 LNHDA and CDR2 SQIVND (reference sequence). The V and J ends lost 3 bases and 5 bases respectively, with 9 bases between them. The CDR3 DNA follows: TGTGCCAGTAGTATGCGGGCGGGAGATACGCAGTATTTT. Translating it yields CASSMRAGDTQYF.

The gene calls are TRBV7-2 and TRBJ2-7, with 7 bases identical to TRBD2. V lost 1 base, J lost 0 bases, and 15 bases stayed unmatched. CDR1 and CDR2 from the germline V gene are SGHTA and FQGNSA. The CDR3 extends over 19 amino acids. CDR3 DNA sequence: TGTGCCAGCAGCTTAGAGGTTTGGAAAAGCGGGGTACCCTCCTACGAGCAGTACTTC. This encodes CASSLEVWKSGVPSYEQYF.

The chain uses TRBV7-9 and TRBJ1-6; 8 nucleotides align to TRBD1. The CDR3 runs 15 residues. V shed 3 bases and J 8 bases; nucleotides not matched to a gene: 6. The V gene's germline CDR1 is SEHNR and CDR2 FQNEAQ (reference sequence). CDR3 in amino acids: CASSLQGAMDSPLHF. The DNA of the CDR3 is TGTGCCAGCAGCTTGCAGGGGGCTATGGATTCACCCCTCCACTTT. Full variable domain (outside the CDR3, taken from reference TRBV7-9 and TRBJ1-6): DTGVSQNPRHKITKRGQNVTFRCDPISEHNRLYWYRQTLGQGPEFLTYFQNEAQLEKSRLLSDRFSAERPKGSFSTLEIQRTEQGDSAMYLCASSLQGAMDSPLHFGNGTRLTVT.

The genes are TRBV5-1 and TRBJ1-1; D ambiguous. CDR1 and CDR2 from the germline V gene are SGHRS and YFSETQ. The CDR3 is 14 residues long. V was cut by 5 bases and J by 5 bases, with 16 bases left in between. DNA for the CDR3: TGCGCCAGCAGACCTCGGGAAGTAGGTACTGAAGCTTTCTTT. Amino acid sequence: CASRPREVGTEAFF.

V usage is TRBV25-1 and J usage is TRBJ1-5, with D perhaps matching TRBD1 (5 bases). The CDR3 sequence is 14 residues long. V gave up 3 bases and J gave up 0 bases, with 6 bases separating them. CDR1 is MGHDK, CDR2 SYGVNS, per germline. This CDR3 reads CASSDRVSNQPQHF. As DNA, the CDR3 is TGTGCCAGCAGTGACAGGGTTAGCAATCAGCCCCAGCATTTT. Combining the CDR3 with reference TRBV25-1 and TRBJ1-5 gives the whole variable domain EADIYQTPRYLVIGTGKKITLECSQTMGHDKMYWYQQDPGMELHLIHYSYGVNSTEKGDLSSESTVSRIRTEHFPLTLESARPSHTSQYLCASSDRVSNQPQHFGDGTRLSIL.

CDR3: CASSRTGLAGNEQFF. CDR3 nucleotides: TGTGCCAGCAGCCGCACGGGACTAGCGGGGAATGAGCAGTTCTTC. The chain recombines TRBV9 with TRBJ2-1, with 13 bases identical to TRBD2. Germline CDR1 and CDR2: SGDLS and YYNGEE. V gave up 4 bases and J gave up 7 bases; unmatched junction bases: 5. This CDR3 has 15 residues.

The chain links TRBV5-1 to TRBJ2-1; 8 positions agree with TRBD2. This CDR3 comprises 15 residues. V shed 2 bases and J 7 bases; nucleotides not matched to a gene: 8. Germline values: CDR1 SGHRS, CDR2 YFSETQ. The CDR3 sequence is CASSFGGALLNEQFF. The CDR3 region has the DNA TGCGCCAGCAGCTTCGGGGGGGCCCTTTTGAATGAGCAGTTCTTC.

This chain uses TRBV20-1 with TRBJ1-5; D ambiguous. CDR1 and CDR2 from the germline V gene are DFQATT and SNEGSKA (reference sequence). This CDR3 is built from 11 residues. V lost 6 bases to trimming and J lost 6 bases, with 9 bases between them. As DNA, the CDR3 is TGCAGTGCGAAGAACGGTCAGCCCCAGCATTTT. Its translation is CSAKNGQPQHF.

The chain is built from TRBV6-6 and TRBJ1-2; D might be TRBD1 (5 bases). Germline-derived CDR1 and CDR2 are MNHNY and SVGAGI (reference sequence). The CDR3 sequence is 15 residues long. Trimming removed 2 bases at V and 1 base at J, with 11 bases between. The CDR3 sequence: CASSYQAGLNYGYTF. For the CDR3, the DNA is TGTGCCAGCAGTTACCAGGCAGGGCTTAACTATGGCTACACCTTC.

The chain couples TRBV9 to TRBJ1-2; unclear D gene. V dropped 0 bases and J dropped 2 bases, with 11 bases sitting between them. Looked up from germline, CDR1 is SGDLS and CDR2 is YYNGEE. The CDR3 sequence is 15 residues long. This chain's CDR3 is CASSVGGVLNYGYTF. The CDR3, as DNA: TGTGCCAGCAGCGTAGGTGGGGTTTTAAACTATGGCTACACCTTC.

The rearrangement links TRBV7-9 to TRBJ2-1; 8 bases align to TRBD2. The CDR3 covers 13 residues. Germline CDR1 SEHNR, CDR2 FQNEAQ (reference sequence). V was clipped by 2 bases and J by 9 bases; unmatched bases: 3. CDR3 nucleotides: TGTGCCAGCAGCTTATCAGCGGGGGTTGAGCAGTTCTTC. Translation gives CASSLSAGVEQFF. Drawing the rest from reference TRBV7-9 and TRBJ2-1, the complete variable domain is DTGVSQNPRHKITKRGQNVTFRCDPISEHNRLYWYRQTLGQGPEFLTYFQNEAQLEKSRLLSDRFSAERPKGSFSTLEIQRTEQGDSAMYLCASSLSAGVEQFFGPGTRLTVL.

This clone came up a few times. V usage is TRBV30 and J usage is TRBJ1-6, with D possibly matching TRBD1 (6 bases). This CDR3 is 15 amino acids long. V dropped 2 bases and J dropped 9 bases, with 17 bases sitting between them. Germline V gives CDR1 GTSNPN, CDR2 SVGIG (reference sequence). The CDR3 here is CAWSSRDIVSSPLHF. Written as DNA, the CDR3 is TGTGCCTGGAGTAGCCGGGACATAGTGTCTTCACCCCTCCACTTT.

The J gene is TRBJ1-5, the V gene TRBV3-1 (or the pseudogene TRBV3-2), with unresolved D. Germline V lookup: CDR1 LGHDT, CDR2 YNNKEL (reference sequence). The CDR3 consists of 14 residues. Trimming removed 0 bases at V and 6 bases at J, with 9 bases between. The CDR3 DNA reads TGTGCCAGCAGCCAAGATAGTAGGGTTCAGCCCCAGCATTTT. Protein product: CASSQDSRVQPQHF.

This chain connects TRBV28 to TRBJ2-3, with TRBD2 matching over 9 bases. V shed 3 bases and J 4 bases; nucleotides not matched to a gene: 14. Germline V lookup: CDR1 MDHEN, CDR2 SYDVKM. This CDR3 comprises 18 residues. The CDR3 spells CASSFPLHVAGVADTQYF. CDR3 sequence (DNA): TGTGCCAGCAGTTTCCCCTTACACGTAGCGGGGGTGGCAGATACGCAGTATTTT.

The V and J genes are TRBV10-3 and TRBJ1-2; unclear D gene. Trimming took off 0 bases at V and 8 bases at J, with 13 bases between the two ends. CDR1 ENHRY and CDR2 SYGVKD come from the germline V gene. The CDR3 contains 14 residues. The CDR3 bases are TGTGCCATCAGTGAGTCGGTCCTGGTGGAAGGCTACACCTTC. Residues: CAISESVLVEGYTF.

V gene TRBV24-1 combines with J gene TRBJ1-2; D is perhaps TRBD1 (5 bases). The length of the CDR3 is 15 residues. Germline CDR1 and CDR2: KGHDR and SFDVKD. V lost 1 base and J lost 3, with 11 bases in between. The CDR3 sequence: CATSDLGTADYGYTF. The DNA of the CDR3 is TGTGCCACCAGTGATTTAGGGACGGCCGACTATGGCTACACCTTC.

The chain carries TRBV24-1 and TRBJ2-2; 10 nucleotides line up with TRBD2. The V and J ends lost 4 bases and 1 base, in that order; junction bases with no gene match: 11. The CDR3 is 19 residues long. CDR1 is KGHDR, CDR2 SFDVKD, per germline. As DNA, the CDR3 is TGTGCCACCAGTGACCATCTAGCGGGGGTCTCTAAGAACACCGGGGAGCTGTTTTTT. It yields the protein CATSDHLAGVSKNTGELFF.

The rearrangement joins TRBV7-9 to TRBJ1-1; the D is unclear. The CDR3 spans 14 residues. Trimming shortened V by 3 bases and J by 1 base, and 9 bases separated the two germline ends. Germline V CDR1 and CDR2: SEHNR, FQNEAQ (reference sequence). The CDR3 sequence is CASSFSPRNTEAFF. Here the CDR3 DNA reads TGTGCCAGCAGCTTTTCCCCTAGGAACACTGAAGCTTTCTTT. Full variable domain (rest looked up from reference TRBV7-9 and TRBJ1-1): DTGVSQNPRHKITKRGQNVTFRCDPISEHNRLYWYRQTLGQGPEFLTYFQNEAQLEKSRLLSDRFSAERPKGSFSTLEIQRTEQGDSAMYLCASSFSPRNTEAFFGQGTRLTVV.

The gene calls are TRBV7-9 and TRBJ2-7; 13 bases align to TRBD2. CDR3 length: 16 amino acids. The V segment lost 4 bases and the J segment 4 bases; nucleotides outside the gene matches: 7. The V gene's germline CDR1 is SEHNR and CDR2 FQNEAQ (reference sequence). The CDR3, as DNA: TGTGCCAGCAGCTCCTGGACTAGCGGGGGATCTTACGAGCAGTACTTC. Translated, it gives CASSSWTSGGSYEQYF. Full variable domain (remainder filled in from reference TRBV7-9 and TRBJ2-7): DTGVSQNPRHKITKRGQNVTFRCDPISEHNRLYWYRQTLGQGPEFLTYFQNEAQLEKSRLLSDRFSAERPKGSFSTLEIQRTEQGDSAMYLCASSSWTSGGSYEQYFGPGTRLTVT.

V and J are TRBV2 and TRBJ1-1; D remains ambiguous. Germline CDR1 is SNHLY and CDR2 is FYNNEI. Trimming cost V 8 bases and J 0 bases, with 7 bases left between them. The CDR3 is 12 amino acids. CDR3 sequence: CASADLNTEAFF. The CDR3, as DNA: TGTGCCAGCGCGGACTTGAACACTGAAGCTTTCTTT.

This chain joins TRBV5-4 and TRBJ1-2; D is perhaps TRBD1 (5 bases). With 4 bases removed from V and 7 bases from J, the gap between germline ends came to 14 bases. Germline V CDR1 and CDR2: SGHNT, YYREEE (reference sequence). The CDR3 contains 13 residues. CDR3 amino acids: CASSEGVVGGYTF. As DNA, the CDR3 is TGTGCCAGCAGCGAAGGGGTAGTGGGTGGCTACACCTTC.

The V gene is TRBV6-5, the J gene TRBJ1-5; a possible D gene is TRBD1 (6 bases). Trimming removed 8 bases from V and 6 bases from J, with 17 bases in between. Germline V gives CDR1 MNHEY, CDR2 SVGAGI. The CDR3 runs 14 residues. The CDR3 sequence is CASRAGGASQPQHF. The CDR3 bases are TGTGCCAGCCGCGCCGGGGGCGCAAGTCAGCCCCAGCATTTT.

This clone was recorded a few times. The chain recombines TRBV3-1 (or the pseudogene TRBV3-2) with TRBJ1-6; D may be TRBD1 (6 bases). Trimming took off 0 bases at V and 7 bases at J, with 7 bases between the two ends. The CDR3 has 14 amino acids. Germline-derived CDR1 and CDR2 are LGHDT and YNNKEL (reference sequence). In DNA form, the CDR3 reads TGTGCCAGCAGCCAAGACACAGGGAATTCACCCCTCCACTTT. Amino acids: CASSQDTGNSPLHF.

The chain uses TRBV6-5 and TRBJ2-7; 9 positions match TRBD1. The CDR3 spans 15 residues. The germline V gene encodes CDR1 MNHEY and CDR2 SVGAGI. Losses at the gene ends were 6 bases for V and 3 bases for J; bases not matched to a gene: 9. The chain's CDR3 is CASRPDRGNRYEQYF. The CDR3 DNA is TGTGCCAGCAGACCGGACAGGGGAAATCGCTACGAGCAGTACTTC.

In DNA, the CDR3 is TGTGCCAGCAGCGTGGGCGGGGGGGCCTCAGATACGCAGTATTTT. This gives the protein CASSVGGGASDTQYF. This sequence joins TRBV9 and TRBJ2-3; TRBD2 aligns across 9 bases. The V gene's germline CDR1 is SGDLS and CDR2 YYNGEE. The CDR3 runs 15 residues. V lost 2 bases and J lost 4; bases outside the gene matches: 5. Looking up the rest from reference TRBV9 and TRBJ2-3 gives the full variable domain: DSGVTQTPKHLITATGQRVTLRCSPRSGDLSVYWYQQSLDQGLQFLIQYYNGEERAKGNILERFSAQQFPDLHSELNLSSLELGDSALYFCASSVGGGASDTQYFGPGTRLTVL.

The J gene is TRBJ1-2, the V gene TRBV10-3, with TRBD1 as a possible D gene (5 bases). Per the germline V gene, CDR1 is ENHRY and CDR2 is SYGVKD. With 4 bases removed from V and 4 bases from J, the gap between germline ends came to 10 bases. The CDR3 loop spans 13 amino acids. CDR3 region: CAISGDGSYGYTF. DNA for the CDR3: TGTGCCATCAGTGGGGACGGGAGCTATGGCTACACCTTC.

V is TRBV2 and J is TRBJ1-3; D may be TRBD1 (6 bases). This CDR3 spans 14 amino acids. Trimming took 3 bases from V and 10 from J, leaving 16 bases between them. CDR1 SNHLY and CDR2 FYNNEI come from the germline V gene. CDR3 residues: CASSEGGNRATIYF. The CDR3 DNA reads as TGTGCCAGCAGTGAGGGGGGAAACAGGGCTACCATATATTTT.

The chain employs TRBV5-1 and TRBJ2-7; D is perhaps TRBD2 (6 bases). The CDR3 has 14 amino acids. Trimming removed 2 bases at V and 0 bases at J, with 9 bases between. Germline CDR1 is SGHRS and CDR2 is YFSETQ. The CDR3 DNA reads TGCGCCAGCAGCTTCGGGACTTTCTCCTACGAGCAGTACTTC. Its translation: CASSFGTFSYEQYF.

The chain recombines TRBV11-3 with TRBJ1-3, with D maybe TRBD1 (6 bases). Trimming pared 5 bases from V and 7 bases from J, leaving 12 bases between. In germline, CDR1 is SGHNT, CDR2 YENEEA. CDR3 length equals 13 residues. The CDR3 DNA sequence: TGTGCCAGCAGCCTTACAACAGGGAACACCATATATTTT. Encoded protein: CASSLTTGNTIYF.

The J gene is TRBJ1-5, the V gene TRBV27; possibly TRBD1 for D (5 bases). From germline, CDR1 is MNHEY and CDR2 SMNVEV (reference sequence). Trimming cost V 4 bases and J 2 bases, with 18 bases left between them. The CDR3 is 17 amino acids. The CDR3 region is CASSSSRRGRGNQPQHF. The CDR3 nucleotides read TGTGCCAGCAGTTCAAGTAGGCGGGGCAGGGGCAATCAGCCCCAGCATTTT.